Below, one T cell receptor (beta chain) is given with its context. 13 Jbeta primers and 60 Vbeta primers were used for the PCR. TCRdb's copy holds only in-frame clones and misses some; the assay was immunoSEQ multiplex PCR. The table has over 130,000 clones, 75% to 85% seen once. This sample was taken from a study of cytomegalovirus exposure and HLA in healthy donors. The CDR3 has 16 residues. V dropped 5 bases and J dropped 3 bases, with 18 bases sitting between them. In germline, CDR1 is SEHNR, CDR2 FQNEAQ (reference sequence). This rearrangement joins TRBV7-9 to TRBJ2-3, with D uncertain. Sequenced: PBMCs. The sequence was collected from a man in his fifties or sixties in good health and CMV-seronegative. The CDR3 reads CASSPVETPRTDTQYF. In DNA form, the CDR3 reads TGTGCCAGCAGCCCAGTTGAGACACCTCGAACAGATACGCAGTATTTT.